This TCR beta chain was documented in a study of CD8 T cells in Susac syndrome. With random hexamers, about 0.45 to 1 ug RNA was reverse transcribed. By means of immunoSEQ multiplex PCR, TCR beta CDR3 spanning 54 Vbeta and 13 Jbeta underwent amplification. TCRdb reanalysed the immunoSEQ multiplex PCR reads using MiXCR and keeps one entry per CDR3 protein. This table holds roughly 180,000 distinct CDR3 sequences, about 95% found once. With 6 bases clipped from V and 9 bases from J, the junction kept 7 bases outside the gene matches. The CDR3 runs 12 residues. Germline CDR1 reads MDHEN; CDR2 reads SYDVKM. The CD8+ and CD4+ T cells were negatively isolated, with the TEMRA cells enriched by FACS.

Sequenced sample: CD4+ T cells from PBMCs. The rearrangement links TRBV28 to TRBJ2-5, with 7 bases matching TRBD2. The clonotype was recovered from a human donor in good health. This CDR3 reads CASSPWGRAQYF. The CDR3, as DNA: TGTGCCAGCAGCCCCTGGGGGAGGGCCCAGTACTTC.